These 26 T cell receptor beta chains originate from one sample sequenced in a study of blood T cell repertoires in COVID-19. Assay: immunoSEQ multiplex PCR; the TCRdb copy retains only in-frame clones and omits some. In the table there are 150,000 or so clones, more than 75% of which are singletons. What was sequenced was peripheral blood. Source of these receptors: an older man with acute or convalescent COVID-19.

The chain has TRBV28 and TRBJ1-1, with 8 bases lining up with TRBD1. The V segment lost 5 bases and the J segment 5 bases; nucleotides outside the gene matches: 4. This CDR3 comprises 13 residues. Germline loops: CDR1 MDHEN, CDR2 SYDVKM. The CDR3 loop reads CASSPRGQTEAFF. CDR3 in DNA: TGTGCCAGCAGTCCCAGGGGGCAGACTGAAGCTTTCTTT.

The chain recombines TRBV5-4 with TRBJ2-5, with 8 bases fitting TRBD2. Germline CDR1 SGHNT, CDR2 YYREEE (reference sequence). V was clipped by 0 bases and J by 3 bases; unmatched bases: 7. The CDR3 sequence is 16 residues long. The CDR3 DNA sequence: TGTGCCAGCAGCTTGGCTGGTACTAGCGGTAAAGAGACCCAGTACTTC. It is translated as CASSLAGTSGKETQYF.

This clone has a handful of counts. The rearrangement links TRBV18 to TRBJ2-7; D not resolved. V shed 0 bases and J shed 2 bases, with 8 bases lying between them. CDR3 size: 14 residues. Germline V gene sequence: CDR1 KGHSH, CDR2 LQKENI. This chain's CDR3 is CASSPPSETYEQYF. As DNA, the CDR3 is TGTGCCAGCTCACCACCGTCGGAGACCTACGAGCAGTACTTC. The full variable domain, completed using reference TRBV18 and TRBJ2-7, is NAGVMQNPRHLVRRRGQEARLRCSPMKGHSHVYWYRQLPEEGLKFMVYLQKENIIDESGMPKERFSAEFPKEGPSILRIQQVVRGDSAAYFCASSPPSETYEQYFGPGTRLTVT.

To note about this clone: A junction end diverges from the germline sequence, so it may reflect a read error. The chain has TRBV19 and TRBJ1-5; 8 positions match TRBD1. This CDR3 has 16 amino acids. Germline V gives CDR1 LNHDA, CDR2 SQIVND (reference sequence). The CDR3 here is CASRIGTGGSNQPQHF. DNA of the CDR3: TGTGCCAGTAGAATAGGGACAGGAGGGAGCAATCAGCCCCAGCATTTT.

This chain uses TRBV5-1 with TRBJ2-3, with 8 nucleotides matching TRBD2. V was clipped by 5 bases and J by 4 bases; unmatched bases: 9. This CDR3 is built from 15 residues. From germline, CDR1 is SGHRS and CDR2 YFSETQ. CDR3 in amino acids: CASSEAGEGPDTQYF. The CDR3 DNA is TGCGCCAGCAGTGAAGCGGGGGAAGGCCCAGATACGCAGTATTTT.

This sequence joins TRBV14 and TRBJ1-2; a possible D gene is TRBD1 (6 bases). The CDR3 extends over 13 amino acids. CDR1 and CDR2 from the germline V gene are SGHDN and FVKESK. V gave up 4 bases and J gave up 7 bases, with 13 bases separating them. In DNA, the CDR3 is TGTGCCAGCAGCCCCCTTCGGGGGGCTGGCTACACCTTC. Translated: CASSPLRGAGYTF.

The chain uses TRBV19 and TRBJ1-4; the D is unclear. The germline V gene encodes CDR1 LNHDA and CDR2 SQIVND (reference sequence). Trimming left V 4 bases short and J 8 bases short, with 14 bases between. CDR3 length: 14 residues. For the CDR3, the DNA is TGTGCCAGTAGTACCGGGTCTTTAGGCGAAAAACTGTTTTTT. Translated: CASSTGSLGEKLFF.

This chain connects TRBV5-1 to TRBJ2-3; 7 nucleotides line up with TRBD1. The ends lost 4 bases at V and 1 base at J; junction bases unmatched: 6. Germline V gives CDR1 SGHRS, CDR2 YFSETQ. This CDR3 is built from 15 residues. This CDR3 is CASSLRQGGTDTQYF. DNA for the CDR3: TGCGCCAGCAGCCTGCGACAGGGCGGCACAGATACGCAGTATTTT.

The chain links TRBV27 to TRBJ2-5; TRBD2 agrees at 8 bases. Germline V gene sequence: CDR1 MNHEY, CDR2 SMNVEV (reference sequence). The CDR3 spans 16 residues. The V gene end was trimmed by 1 base and the J gene end by 2 bases; junction bases not matched to a gene: 6. The CDR3 region has the DNA TGTGCCAGCAGTTTATGGGCTAGCGGGCTACAAGAGACCCAGTACTTC. This gives the protein CASSLWASGLQETQYF.

The genes are TRBV6-5 and TRBJ1-1; 9 bases map to TRBD1. V dropped 6 bases and J dropped 6; count of bases not matched to a gene: 2. The CDR3 is 12 residues long. Germline V gene data show CDR1 as MNHEY and CDR2 as SVGAGI. CDR3 sequence reads: CASRRQGAEAFF. The CDR3 DNA sequence: TGTGCCAGCAGGAGACAGGGGGCTGAAGCTTTCTTT.

The CDR3 loop reads CASSPGQINQPQHF. In nucleotides, the CDR3 is TGTGCCAGCAGCCCTGGACAGATCAATCAGCCCCAGCATTTT. This rearrangement joins TRBV5-6 to TRBJ1-5; the D gene is possibly TRBD1 (6 bases). This CDR3 has 14 amino acids. Trimming removed 4 bases at V and 3 bases at J, with 11 bases between. The germline gives CDR1 SGHDT, CDR2 YYEEEE.

This clone occurred once. The chain couples TRBV5-1 to TRBJ1-4; 8 positions match TRBD1. CDR3 length: 15 amino acids. The ends lost 1 base at V and 8 bases at J; junction bases unmatched: 7. The V gene's germline CDR1 is SGHRS and CDR2 YFSETQ. CDR3 residues: CASSLSTGALEKLFF. The CDR3 DNA follows: TGCGCCAGCAGCTTGTCGACAGGGGCCTTAGAAAAACTGTTTTTT.

The chain couples TRBV7-9 to TRBJ2-3; tentatively, D is TRBD1 (5 bases). This CDR3 is 16 amino acids long. Per germline, CDR1 SEHNR and CDR2 FQNEAQ (reference sequence). V dropped 0 bases and J dropped 4 bases, with 14 bases sitting between them. CDR3 coding DNA: TGTGCCAGCAGCTTAGCATGGGGCCCCCGCTCAGATACGCAGTATTTT. This encodes CASSLAWGPRSDTQYF.

The chain is built from TRBV19 and TRBJ1-5; perhaps TRBD1 as D (5 bases). Trimming took off 6 bases at V and 10 bases at J, with 25 bases between the two ends. The germline CDR1 and CDR2 sequences are LNHDA and SQIVND (reference sequence). This CDR3 is built from 16 residues. In DNA, the CDR3 is TGTGCCAGTAGCTATTCCCGGGGGAACTTAAGATCACCCCAGCATTTT. Encoded protein: CASSYSRGNLRSPQHF. Combining the CDR3 with reference TRBV19 and TRBJ1-5 gives the whole variable domain DGGITQSPKYLFRKEGQNVTLSCEQNLNHDAMYWYRQDPGQGLRLIYYSQIVNDFQKGDIAEGYSVSREKKESFPLTVTSAQKNPTAFYLCASSYSRGNLRSPQHFGDGTRLSIL.

This rearrangement joins TRBV10-1 to TRBJ2-5; D call uncertain. Trimming shortened V by 7 bases and J by 5 bases, and 5 bases separated the two germline ends. The CDR3 contains 10 residues. CDR1 is WNHNN, CDR2 SYGVQD, per germline (reference sequence). Here the CDR3 reads CASTEETQYF. As DNA, the CDR3 is TGCGCCAGCACCGAGGAGACCCAGTACTTC.

The chain couples TRBV28 to TRBJ1-5; D call uncertain. Germline loops: CDR1 MDHEN, CDR2 SYDVKM. This CDR3 comprises 13 residues. V dropped 6 bases and J dropped 3 bases, with 9 bases sitting between them. The CDR3 bases are TGTGCCAGCAGGAGCGGGGACAATCAGCCCCAGCATTTT. The encoded protein is CASRSGDNQPQHF.

V and J are TRBV30 and TRBJ2-1; a possible D gene is TRBD1 (5 bases). Germline lookup yields CDR1 GTSNPN and CDR2 SVGIG (reference sequence). The length of the CDR3 is 15 residues. Trimming took off 2 bases at V and 7 bases at J, with 18 bases between the two ends. CDR3 amino acids: CAWSPSTRQRNEQFF. In DNA, the CDR3 is TGTGCCTGGAGTCCTAGTACCCGACAGAGAAATGAGCAGTTCTTC. Full variable domain (rest looked up from reference TRBV30 and TRBJ2-1): SQTIHQWPATLVQPVGSPLSLECTVEGTSNPNLYWYRQAAGRGLQLLFYSVGIGQISSEVPQNLSASRPQDRQFILSSKKLLLSDSGFYLCAWSPSTRQRNEQFFGPGTRLTVL.

As DNA, the CDR3 is TGCGCCAGCAGCCCTAGAGCGGGAAGGGGGTTAGAGACCCAGTACTTC. Translated: CASSPRAGRGLETQYF. V is TRBV5-1 and J is TRBJ2-5; TRBD2 might be the D (7 bases). The V gene lost 4 bases and the J gene lost 4 bases, with 20 bases spanning the gap. This CDR3 is 16 amino acids long. Germline CDR1 is SGHRS and CDR2 is YFSETQ.

The rearrangement joins TRBV11-2 to TRBJ2-3, with D hard to call. Germline values: CDR1 SGHAT, CDR2 FQNNGV. V was trimmed by 1 base and J by 4 bases, leaving 9 bases between them. This CDR3 has 14 residues. Here the CDR3 reads CASSLGLVPDTQYF. CDR3 sequence (DNA): TGTGCCAGCAGCTTAGGGCTAGTCCCAGATACGCAGTATTTT.

The rearrangement links TRBV28 to TRBJ1-6, with a possible D match to TRBD1 (5 bases). The V and J ends lost 6 bases and 7 bases respectively, with 13 bases between them. The CDR3 length is 14 residues. Germline CDR1 reads MDHEN; CDR2 reads SYDVKM. CDR3 DNA sequence: TGTGCCAGCAGCCGCGGGGGGACCAATTCACCCCTCCACTTT. Translated: CASSRGGTNSPLHF.

The chain uses TRBV5-4 and TRBJ2-7; 12 bases fit TRBD2. The germline gives CDR1 SGHNT, CDR2 YYREEE (reference sequence). This CDR3 is 15 amino acids long. V trimming: 4 bases; J trimming: 3 bases; junction bases outside the gene matches: 5. CDR3 region: CASSKGLAGIYEQYF. CDR3 coding DNA: TGTGCCAGCAGCAAAGGACTAGCGGGGATCTACGAGCAGTACTTC.

As to this clone: The sample contains more than one DNA sequence encoding this CDR3. CDR3 residues: CASSQSRGEAFF. The CDR3 DNA follows: TGTGCCAGCAGCCAATCCAGGGGTGAAGCTTTCTTT. This chain links TRBV3-1 (or the pseudogene TRBV3-2) with TRBJ1-1; D is perhaps TRBD1 (6 bases). The CDR3 spans 12 residues. The germline CDR1 and CDR2 sequences are LGHDT and YNNKEL (reference sequence). Trimming took off 2 bases at V and 7 bases at J, with 8 bases between the two ends.

This chain joins TRBV15 and TRBJ1-3; D is uncertain. In germline, CDR1 is LNHNV, CDR2 YYDKDF (reference sequence). The CDR3 covers 17 residues. Trimming stripped 0 bases from V and 3 bases from J, with 15 bases between. CDR3 region: CATSRDLYSQSGNTIYF. The CDR3 nucleotides are TGTGCCACCAGCAGAGACTTATATAGCCAGAGTGGAAACACCATATATTTT.

This chain uses TRBV7-9 with TRBJ1-4, with no clear D. The germline V gene encodes CDR1 SEHNR and CDR2 FQNEAQ (reference sequence). This CDR3 contains 14 residues. V gave up 3 bases and J gave up 7 bases, with 12 bases separating them. In nucleotides, the CDR3 is TGTGCCAGCAGCTTTACCACCCGGAGTGAAAAACTGTTTTTT. Protein: CASSFTTRSEKLFF.

This clone was found a few times. The CDR3 coding sequence is TGTGCCAGCAGCCATGGACAGGGAGGCAGAGATGGCTACACCTTC. Translated, it gives CASSHGQGGRDGYTF. This chain connects TRBV4-2 to TRBJ1-2, with 8 bases lining up with TRBD1. Germline CDR1 LGHNA, CDR2 YNFKEQ. This CDR3 has 15 amino acids. V lost 3 bases to trimming and J lost 6 bases; unmatched junction nucleotides: 9.

V and J are TRBV3-1 (or the pseudogene TRBV3-2) and TRBJ2-2; D gene uncertain. Trimming took 0 bases from V and 4 from J, leaving 9 bases between them. The CDR3 loop spans 15 amino acids. Germline-derived CDR1 and CDR2 are LGHDT and YNNKEL (reference sequence). The CDR3 loop is CASSQDGAVTGELFF. In nucleotides, the CDR3 is TGTGCCAGCAGCCAAGATGGCGCGGTCACCGGGGAGCTGTTTTTT.